This is a list of T cell receptor beta chains from one sample in a study of cytomegalovirus exposure and HLA in healthy donors. Assay used: immunoSEQ multiplex PCR; TCRdb lists only in-frame clones, some missing. Among some 130,000 clones listed, 77% were seen once. The sequencing sample was made of PBMCs. The receptors here all came from a male donor in good health and CMV-seropositive. Each CDR3 is given with its conserved first and last residue. The order of the fields is clone size, D gene, V gene, J gene, CDR3 DNA, CDR3 protein. D genes are given only for firm matches. Size is omitted from some rows. Given values are once, few, many or a class for expanded clones.

NA,TRBD1,TRBV6-4,TRBJ1-1,TGTGCCAGCAGTGCGAGGGGGCAGGGCACTGAAGCTTTCTTT,CASSARGQGTEAFF
NA,TRBD1,TRBV5-1,TRBJ2-7,TGCGCCAGCAGCTACAGGGGGGAGTACGAGCAGTACTTC,CASSYRGEYEQYF
few,TRBD1,TRBV14,TRBJ1-6,TGTGCCAGCAGCCGGGGGACAGGTGGTTTCCTGACCCTCCACTTT,CASSRGTGGFLTLHF
NA,TRBD2,TRBV7-9,TRBJ2-7,TGTGCCAGCAGCTTACCCCTCGGACTAGCGGGAGAGCAGTACTTC,CASSLPLGLAGEQYF
NA,NA,TRBV7-6,TRBJ1-1,TGTGCCAGCAGCCAGATAAGGGGAACTGAAGCTTTCTTT,CASSQIRGTEAFF
NA,NA,TRBV25-1,TRBJ1-2,TGTGCCAGCAGTGAATCGGGGAACGGTGACTATGGCTACACCTTC,CASSESGNGDYGYTF
NA,TRBD1,TRBV7-2,TRBJ1-1,TGTGCCAGCAGCTTAGGGTCAGGGGGCAACTCTGAAGCTTTCTTT,CASSLGSGGNSEAFF
NA,NA,TRBV29-1,TRBJ2-5,TGCAGCGTTGGAAGCACCCTCGGAGAGACCCAGTACTTC,CSVGSTLGETQYF
NA,TRBD1,TRBV6-1,TRBJ2-7,TGTGCCAGCAGTTTTCAGGGGGCTTGGTACGAGCAGTACTTC,CASSFQGAWYEQYF
NA,NA,TRBV6-6,TRBJ2-2,TGTGCCAGCTTTATAGGACAGAACACCGGGGAGCTGTTTTTT,CASFIGQNTGELFF